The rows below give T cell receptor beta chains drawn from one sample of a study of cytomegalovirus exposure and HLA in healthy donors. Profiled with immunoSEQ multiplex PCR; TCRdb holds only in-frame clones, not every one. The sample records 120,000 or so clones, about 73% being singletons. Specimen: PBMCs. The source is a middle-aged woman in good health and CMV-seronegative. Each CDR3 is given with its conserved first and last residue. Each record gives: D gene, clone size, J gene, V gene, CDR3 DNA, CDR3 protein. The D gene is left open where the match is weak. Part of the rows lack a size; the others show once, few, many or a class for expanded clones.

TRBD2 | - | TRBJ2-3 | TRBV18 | TGTGCCAGCTCACCAATGCGGGAGGCCACAGATACGCAGTATTTT | CASSPMREATDTQYF
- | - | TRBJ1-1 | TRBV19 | TGTGCCAGTAGCCAACAGTTGAACACTGAAGCTTTCTTT | CASSQQLNTEAFF
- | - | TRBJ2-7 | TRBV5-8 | TGTGCCAGCCGTCAGGGTTTCCTCTCCGGCGAGCAGTACTTC | CASRQGFLSGEQYF
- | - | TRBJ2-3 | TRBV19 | TGTGCCAGTAGTCCGTACTCCGAAAGAGCAGATACGCAGTATTTT | CASSPYSERADTQYF
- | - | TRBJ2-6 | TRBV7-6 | TGTGCCAGCAGCTTAGCGGGGGGATCGGGGGCCAACGTCCTGACTTTC | CASSLAGGSGANVLTF
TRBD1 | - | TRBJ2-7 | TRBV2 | TGTGCCAGCAGTGAAGCGAGGACAGGGGACGGCTACGAGCAGTACTTC | CASSEARTGDGYEQYF
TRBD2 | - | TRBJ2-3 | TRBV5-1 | TGCGCCAGCAGCGCGGGACTAGCGGGAGTACTAGATACGCAGTATTTT | CASSAGLAGVLDTQYF
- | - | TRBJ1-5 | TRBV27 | TGTGCCAGCAGTTTTCGGGGTGGCAATCAGCCCCAGCATTTT | CASSFRGGNQPQHF
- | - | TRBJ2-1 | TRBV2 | TGTGCCAGCAGTGCGTGGAGGGACAATGAGCAGTTCTTC | CASSAWRDNEQFF
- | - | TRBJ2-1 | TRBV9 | TGTGCCAGCAGCGTTGGCCAACAGTCCAATGAGCAGTTCTTC | CASSVGQQSNEQFF
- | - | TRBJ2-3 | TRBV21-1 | TGTGCCAGCAGCAAAGGAGGGGGGGCCAACACAGATACGCAGTATTTT | CASSKGGGANTDTQYF
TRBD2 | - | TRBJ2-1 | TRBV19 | TGTGCCAGTAGTAGCGGGACCCAAGCGGGAGGTATGTACGGAGAGTTCTTC | CASSSGTQAGGMYGEFF
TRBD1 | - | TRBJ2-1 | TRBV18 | TGTGCCAGTTCCGCAGGGACAGCAACCAATGAGCAGTTCTTC | CASSAGTATNEQFF
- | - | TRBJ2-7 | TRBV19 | TGTGCCAGTAGTACCCGACATGGGGCGTACGAGCAGTACTTC | CASSTRHGAYEQYF
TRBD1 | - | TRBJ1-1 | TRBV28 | TGTGCCAGCAGTTTGGGACAGGAAGCTTTCTTT | CASSLGQEAFF
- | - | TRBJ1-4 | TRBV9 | TGTGCCAGCAGCGGGTTCCCGGGGGAAAAACTGTTTTTT | CASSGFPGEKLFF
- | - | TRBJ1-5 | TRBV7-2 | TGTGCCAGCAGCTTAGACCCCCAGGTCCGTCAGCCCCAGCATTTT | CASSLDPQVRQPQHF
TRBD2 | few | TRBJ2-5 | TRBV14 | TGTGCCAGCAGCCGACTAGCGGGAGAAACAGAGACCCAGTACTTC | CASSRLAGETETQYF
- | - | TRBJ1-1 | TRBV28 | TGTGCCAGCAGATATGGACATTTTGAAGCTTTCTTT | CASRYGHFEAFF
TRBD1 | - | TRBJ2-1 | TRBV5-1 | TGCGCCAGCAGACAGGGGCAGTACAATGAGCAGTTCTTC | CASRQGQYNEQFF
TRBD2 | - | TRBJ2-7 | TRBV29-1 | TGCAGCGTCCGGGGGGGGGTTAGCGGTAACTCCTACGAGCAGTACTTC | CSVRGGVSGNSYEQYF
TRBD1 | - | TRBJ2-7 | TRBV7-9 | TGTTCCAGCAGCTTTCGTACAGGGGGACCCTACGAGCAGTACTTC | CSSSFRTGGPYEQYF
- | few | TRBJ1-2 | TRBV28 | TGTGCCAGCGGCCGCGGGATCCCCTATGGCTACACCTTC | CASGRGIPYGYTF
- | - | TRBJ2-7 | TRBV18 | TGTGCCAGCTCACCACTGGGGGGGGCAGCTTCCTACGAGCAGTACTTC | CASSPLGGAASYEQYF
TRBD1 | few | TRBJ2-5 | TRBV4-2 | TGTGCCAGCAGCGAGGACAGGGTTGAGACCCAGTACTTC | CASSEDRVETQYF
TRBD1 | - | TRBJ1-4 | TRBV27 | TGTGCCAGCAACGACCTGGACAGGGTAAGAGAAAAACTGTTTTTT | CASNDLDRVREKLFF